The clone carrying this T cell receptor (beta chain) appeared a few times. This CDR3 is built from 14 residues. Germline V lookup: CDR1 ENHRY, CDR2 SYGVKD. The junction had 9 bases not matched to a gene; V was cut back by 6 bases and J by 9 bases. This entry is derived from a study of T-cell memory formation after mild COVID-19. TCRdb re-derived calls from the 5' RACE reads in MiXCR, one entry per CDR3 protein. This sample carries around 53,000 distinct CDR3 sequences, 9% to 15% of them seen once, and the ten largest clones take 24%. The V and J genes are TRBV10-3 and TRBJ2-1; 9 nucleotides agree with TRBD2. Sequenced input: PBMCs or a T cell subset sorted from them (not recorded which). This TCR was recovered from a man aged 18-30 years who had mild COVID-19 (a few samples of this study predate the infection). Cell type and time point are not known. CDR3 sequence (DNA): TGTGCCATCAGCCTTCGGACTAGCGAGGGTGAGCAGTTCTTC. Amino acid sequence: CAISLRTSEGEQFF.